This entry describes one TCR beta chain. Its target is unknown. Time point indicated: blood at routine non-recurrence follow-up after resection. Sequencing of whole RNA from tumor, nontumor lung or frozen PBMC involved no sorting. These data come from a study of spatial heterogeneity in lung cancer. Overall study: Those follow-up PBMC samples that were available underwent sequencing, at a median interval of approximately 22 months following resection. There were, on average, more than ten raw-read appearances for each unique TCR and UMI combination. Study-level points and caveats: Blood contained ubiquitous expanded tumor TCRs more at resection than at follow-up.

Unique molecular identifiers, one per molecule, were present on every TCR cDNA molecule. One entry per CDR3 protein, called by TCRdb with MiXCR from the 5' RACE reads. The data contain roughly 120,000 distinct CDR3 sequences, more than 9% of them singletons. This receptor was obtained from a male donor with early-stage non-small cell lung cancer. The source material was PBMCs, sampled at follow-up.

This CDR3 reads CASSQGLAGSTDTQYF. The DNA for the CDR3 is TGCGCCAGCAGCCAGGGGTTAGCGGGTTCCACAGATACGCAGTATTTT. The chain has TRBV4-3 and TRBJ2-3; TRBD2 matches at 7 bases. Germline assignment: CDR1 LGHNA and CDR2 YSLEER. The V segment lost 3 bases and the J segment 2 bases; nucleotides outside the gene matches: 8. The CDR3 extends over 16 amino acids.